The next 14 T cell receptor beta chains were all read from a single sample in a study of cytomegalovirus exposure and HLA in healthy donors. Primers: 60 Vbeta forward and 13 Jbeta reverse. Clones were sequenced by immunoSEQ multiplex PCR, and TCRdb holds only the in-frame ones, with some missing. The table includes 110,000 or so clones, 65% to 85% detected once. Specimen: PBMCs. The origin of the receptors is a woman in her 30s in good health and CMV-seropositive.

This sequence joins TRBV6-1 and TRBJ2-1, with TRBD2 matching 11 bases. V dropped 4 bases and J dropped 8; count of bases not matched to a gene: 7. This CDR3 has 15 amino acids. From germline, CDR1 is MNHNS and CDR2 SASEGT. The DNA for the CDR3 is TGTGCCAGCAGTGGAATAGCGGGGGGGATGGATGAGCAGTTCTTC. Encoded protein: CASSGIAGGMDEQFF.

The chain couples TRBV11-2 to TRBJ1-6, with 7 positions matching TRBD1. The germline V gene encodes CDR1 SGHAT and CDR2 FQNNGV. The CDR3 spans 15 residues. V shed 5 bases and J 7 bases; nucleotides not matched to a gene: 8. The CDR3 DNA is TGTGCCAGCAGCCCCCCTACGACAGGGAATTCACCCCTCCACTTT. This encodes CASSPPTTGNSPLHF.

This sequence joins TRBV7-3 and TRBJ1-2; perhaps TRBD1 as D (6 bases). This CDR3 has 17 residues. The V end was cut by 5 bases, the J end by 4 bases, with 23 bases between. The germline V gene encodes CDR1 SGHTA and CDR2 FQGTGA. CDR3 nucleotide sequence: TGTGCCAGCAGCCCGCGAAATCACAAAGGACAGACCTATGGCTACACCTTC. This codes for CASSPRNHKGQTYGYTF.

CDR3 coding DNA: TGTGCCAGCAGCTTGGCACAGTCAGGCTCCTACGAGCAGTACTTC. This sequence encodes CASSLAQSGSYEQYF. The chain uses TRBV5-5 and TRBJ2-7; D not resolved. V dropped 0 bases and J dropped 0 bases, with 10 bases sitting between them. There are 15 residues in the CDR3. Germline values: CDR1 SGHKS, CDR2 YYEKEE (reference sequence).

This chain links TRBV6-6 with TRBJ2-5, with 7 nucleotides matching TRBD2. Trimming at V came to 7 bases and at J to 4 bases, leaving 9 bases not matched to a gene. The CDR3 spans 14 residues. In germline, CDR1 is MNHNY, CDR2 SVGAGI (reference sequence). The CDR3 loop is CASTEGGVRETQYF. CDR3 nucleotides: TGTGCCAGCACCGAGGGAGGGGTCCGAGAGACCCAGTACTTC.

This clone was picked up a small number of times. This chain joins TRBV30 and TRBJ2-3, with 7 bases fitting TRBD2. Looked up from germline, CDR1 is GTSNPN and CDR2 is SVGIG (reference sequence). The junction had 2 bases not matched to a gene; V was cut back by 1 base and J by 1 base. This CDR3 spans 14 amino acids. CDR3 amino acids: CAWSERGRTDTQYF. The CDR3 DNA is TGTGCCTGGAGTGAGCGGGGTCGCACAGATACGCAGTATTTT.

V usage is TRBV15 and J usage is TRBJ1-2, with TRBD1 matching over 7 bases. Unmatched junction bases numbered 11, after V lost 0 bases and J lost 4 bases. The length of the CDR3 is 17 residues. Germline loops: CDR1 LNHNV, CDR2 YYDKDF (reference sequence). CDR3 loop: CATSREGTDPTGYGYTF. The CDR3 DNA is TGTGCCACCAGCAGAGAAGGGACAGACCCTACTGGCTATGGCTACACCTTC.

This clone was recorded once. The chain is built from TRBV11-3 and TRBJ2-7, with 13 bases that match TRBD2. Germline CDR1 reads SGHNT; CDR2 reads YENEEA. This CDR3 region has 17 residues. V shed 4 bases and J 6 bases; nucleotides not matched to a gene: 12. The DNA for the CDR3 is TGTGCCAGCAGCTCCTGGGGGACTAGCGGGAATGCTTTCGAGCAGTACTTC. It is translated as CASSSWGTSGNAFEQYF. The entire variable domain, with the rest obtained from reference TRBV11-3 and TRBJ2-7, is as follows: EAGVVQSPRYKIIEKKQPVAFWCNPISGHNTLYWYLQNLGQGPELLIRYENEEAVDDSQLPKDRFSAERLKGVDSTLKIQPAELGDSAVYLCASSSWGTSGNAFEQYFGPGTRLTVT.

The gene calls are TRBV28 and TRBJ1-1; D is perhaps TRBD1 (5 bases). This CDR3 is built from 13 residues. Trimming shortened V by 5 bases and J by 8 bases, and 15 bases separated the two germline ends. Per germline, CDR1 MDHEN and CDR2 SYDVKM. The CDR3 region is CASSRGGWAEAFF. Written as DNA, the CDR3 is TGTGCCAGCAGTCGCGGGGGGTGGGCAGAAGCTTTCTTT.

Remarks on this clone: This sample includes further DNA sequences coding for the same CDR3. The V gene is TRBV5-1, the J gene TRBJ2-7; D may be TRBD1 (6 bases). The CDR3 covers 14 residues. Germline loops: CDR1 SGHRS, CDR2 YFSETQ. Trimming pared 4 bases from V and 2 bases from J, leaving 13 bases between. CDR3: CASSEGTRAYEQYF. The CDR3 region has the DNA TGCGCCAGCAGCGAAGGGACAAGAGCCTACGAGCAGTACTTC.

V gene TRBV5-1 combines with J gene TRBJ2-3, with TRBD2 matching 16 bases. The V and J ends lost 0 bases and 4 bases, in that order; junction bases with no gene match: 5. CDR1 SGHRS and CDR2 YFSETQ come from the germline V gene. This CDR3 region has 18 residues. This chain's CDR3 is CASSLGGLAGGSADTQYF. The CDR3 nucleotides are TGCGCCAGCAGCTTGGGGGGACTAGCGGGGGGGTCGGCAGATACGCAGTATTTT.

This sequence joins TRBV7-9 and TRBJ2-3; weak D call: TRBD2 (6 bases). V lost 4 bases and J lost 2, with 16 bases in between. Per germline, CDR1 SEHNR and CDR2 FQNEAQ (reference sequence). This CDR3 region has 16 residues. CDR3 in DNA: TGTGCCAGCAGCTCCCAGGTAGCGGTTAACACAGATACGCAGTATTTT. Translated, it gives CASSSQVAVNTDTQYF.

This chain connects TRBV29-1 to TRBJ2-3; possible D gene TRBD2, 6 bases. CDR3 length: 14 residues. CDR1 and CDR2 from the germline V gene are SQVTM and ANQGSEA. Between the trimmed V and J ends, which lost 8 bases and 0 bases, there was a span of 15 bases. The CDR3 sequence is CSTARGSSTDTQYF. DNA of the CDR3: TGCAGCACCGCCCGGGGGTCTAGCACAGATACGCAGTATTTT.

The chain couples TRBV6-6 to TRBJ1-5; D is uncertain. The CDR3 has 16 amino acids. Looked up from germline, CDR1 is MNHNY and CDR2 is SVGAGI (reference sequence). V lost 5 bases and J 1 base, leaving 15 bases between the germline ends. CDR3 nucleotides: TGTGCCAGCAGTCCACCGGGAATCCAGAGCAATCAGCCCCAGCATTTT. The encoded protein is CASSPPGIQSNQPQHF.